The 18 T cell receptor beta chains below all came from one sample that was sequenced in a study of CD8 T cells in ankylosing spondylitis. TCRdb independently ran MiXCR on the 5' RACE reads; one entry per CDR3 protein. The profile covers tens of thousands of distinct CDR3 sequences, with roughly 3.1% appearing a single time and approximately 3% taken by the ten largest. Sequenced: blood, either unsorted or a sorted T cell fraction (not recorded which). The receptors originated from a male donor with ankylosing spondylitis or in good health (not recorded which).

This clonotype appeared many times. The gene calls are TRBV9 and TRBJ1-4, with D uncertain. Germline lookup yields CDR1 SGDLS and CDR2 YYNGEE. The CDR3 is made up of 14 amino acids. Trimming stripped 3 bases from V and 3 bases from J, with 9 bases between. CDR3 sequence (DNA): TGTGCCAGCAGCGCGAGTAGAGCTAATGAAAAACTGTTTTTT. The encoded protein is CASSASRANEKLFF.

The DNA of the CDR3 is TGTGCCAGCAGCGTTTCAGGGGCAGGGGAGACCCAGTACTTC. It encodes CASSVSGAGETQYF. This chain links TRBV9 with TRBJ2-5; D is perhaps TRBD1 (6 bases). The germline V gene has CDR1 SGDLS and CDR2 YYNGEE. The ends were cut back, 2 bases at V and 5 bases at J, with 13 bases in the middle. CDR3 length: 14 residues.

This clonotype is labeled as large (0.1 to 1%). The chain links TRBV9 to TRBJ2-1; 10 bases are shared with TRBD2. The ends lost 1 base at V and 8 bases at J; junction bases unmatched: 6. The germline gives CDR1 SGDLS, CDR2 YYNGEE. The CDR3 has 15 amino acids. CDR3 in DNA: TGTGCCAGCAGCGTAAGCCTAGCGGGAGCCCATGAGCAGTTCTTC. Translating gives CASSVSLAGAHEQFF. The full variable domain, in which reference TRBV9 and TRBJ2-1 provide the parts outside the CDR3, is DSGVTQTPKHLITATGQRVTLRCSPRSGDLSVYWYQQSLDQGLQFLIQYYNGEERAKGNILERFSAQQFPDLHSELNLSSLELGDSALYFCASSVSLAGAHEQFFGPGTRLTVL.

The V gene is TRBV9, the J gene TRBJ2-2; D gene ambiguous. V was pared by 2 bases and J by 0 bases, with 8 bases between. The CDR3 loop spans 15 amino acids. Germline V gives CDR1 SGDLS, CDR2 YYNGEE. In nucleotides, the CDR3 is TGTGCCAGCAGCGTCGCTTGGCCGAACACCGGGGAGCTGTTTTTT. Protein sequence: CASSVAWPNTGELFF.

This clonotype was seen many times. The rearrangement uses TRBV9 and TRBJ2-5; no reliable D call. CDR3 length: 13 residues. Germline V gives CDR1 SGDLS, CDR2 YYNGEE. Trimming stripped 2 bases from V and 2 bases from J, with 7 bases between. CDR3 bases: TGTGCCAGCAGCGTCGGCAGACAAGAGACCCAGTACTTC. Its translation: CASSVGRQETQYF.

This clonotype was recorded many times. The DNA for the CDR3 is TGTGCCAGCAGCGGCAGAAGAAGTGGGGGGGAGACCCAGTACTTC. Its protein product is CASSGRRSGGETQYF. The rearrangement joins TRBV9 to TRBJ2-5; a possible D gene is TRBD2 (6 bases). CDR1 and CDR2 from the germline V gene are SGDLS and YYNGEE. Between the trimmed V and J ends, which lost 3 bases and 5 bases, there was a span of 17 bases. This CDR3 has 15 amino acids. The whole variable domain, remainder taken from reference TRBV9 and TRBJ2-5, is DSGVTQTPKHLITATGQRVTLRCSPRSGDLSVYWYQQSLDQGLQFLIQYYNGEERAKGNILERFSAQQFPDLHSELNLSSLELGDSALYFCASSGRRSGGETQYFGPGTRLLVL.

This clonotype has a count of ten or more. The chain employs TRBV9 and TRBJ2-1; TRBD2 matches 8 bases. The CDR3 covers 15 residues. The germline CDR1 and CDR2 sequences are SGDLS and YYNGEE. V lost 2 bases and J lost 2; bases outside the gene matches: 3. CDR3 region: CASSVGRGAYNEQFF. The CDR3 bases are TGTGCCAGCAGCGTCGGGCGGGGGGCCTACAATGAGCAGTTCTTC.

In this sample, this clonotype turned up many times. This sequence joins TRBV9 and TRBJ1-3; D not certain. This CDR3 region has 16 residues. V was cut by 4 bases and J by 0 bases, with 14 bases left in between. Germline V lookup: CDR1 SGDLS, CDR2 YYNGEE. The CDR3 reads CASSTGPALSGNTIYF. CDR3 sequence (DNA): TGTGCCAGCAGCACTGGACCGGCCCTCTCTGGAAACACCATATATTTT.

This clonotype was recorded at least ten times. The chain employs TRBV9 and TRBJ2-5; D call uncertain. This CDR3 spans 14 amino acids. CDR1 and CDR2 from the germline V gene are SGDLS and YYNGEE. The germline V and J ends were trimmed by 3 bases and 5 bases, with 14 bases remaining between them. The DNA for the CDR3 is TGTGCCAGCAGCGCTCATGTAGACCTGGAGACCCAGTACTTC. Translation gives CASSAHVDLETQYF.

This clonotype was seen ten or more times. The chain joins TRBV9 to TRBJ2-5; 11 bases line up with TRBD2. CDR1 and CDR2 (germline): SGDLS, YYNGEE. With 0 bases clipped from V and 2 bases from J, the junction kept 6 bases outside the gene matches. The CDR3 has 17 amino acids. CDR3 region: CASSVGTSGGFQETQYF. The CDR3 bases are TGTGCCAGCAGCGTAGGAACTAGCGGGGGATTTCAAGAGACCCAGTACTTC. Variable domain in full (rest from reference TRBV9 and TRBJ2-5): DSGVTQTPKHLITATGQRVTLRCSPRSGDLSVYWYQQSLDQGLQFLIQYYNGEERAKGNILERFSAQQFPDLHSELNLSSLELGDSALYFCASSVGTSGGFQETQYFGPGTRLLVL.

This chain links TRBV9 with TRBJ1-4, with D hard to call. This CDR3 comprises 14 residues. Germline CDR1 and CDR2: SGDLS and YYNGEE. The V and J ends lost 3 bases and 5 bases respectively, with 11 bases between them. The DNA of the CDR3 is TGTGCCAGCAGCGACCCAGGAGGGAATGAAAAACTGTTTTTT. Its translation: CASSDPGGNEKLFF.

In its sample, this clonotype was seen many times. The chain combines TRBV9 with TRBJ2-1, with TRBD2 identical over 7 bases. The germline gives CDR1 SGDLS, CDR2 YYNGEE. The CDR3 extends over 14 amino acids. V trimming: 3 bases; J trimming: 6 bases; junction bases outside the gene matches: 6. CDR3 amino acids: CASSETGLRNEQFF. The CDR3 DNA follows: TGTGCCAGCAGCGAGACGGGACTACGCAATGAGCAGTTCTTC. Full variable domain (rest looked up from reference TRBV9 and TRBJ2-1): DSGVTQTPKHLITATGQRVTLRCSPRSGDLSVYWYQQSLDQGLQFLIQYYNGEERAKGNILERFSAQQFPDLHSELNLSSLELGDSALYFCASSETGLRNEQFFGPGTRLTVL.

The sample holds many counts of this clonotype. J is TRBJ2-3 and V is TRBV9, with 7 nucleotides matching TRBD1. Trimming took 0 bases from V and 2 from J; bases not matched to a gene: 3. The CDR3 loop spans 15 amino acids. CDR1 is SGDLS, CDR2 YYNGEE, per germline. The CDR3 spells CASSVGGQTTDTQYF. CDR3 nucleotide sequence: TGTGCCAGCAGCGTAGGGGGACAGACCACAGATACGCAGTATTTT.

This clonotype was seen at least ten times. V gene TRBV9 combines with J gene TRBJ2-2; 9 bases are a match to TRBD2. The CDR3 loop spans 16 amino acids. Unmatched junction bases numbered 4, after V lost 4 bases and J lost 0 bases. Germline V lookup: CDR1 SGDLS, CDR2 YYNGEE. The DNA for the CDR3 is TGTGCCAGCAGCACCGGACTAGCGCCGAACACCGGGGAGCTGTTTTTT. This sequence encodes CASSTGLAPNTGELFF.

This clonotype has at least ten counts. V usage is TRBV9 and J usage is TRBJ1-2; D ambiguous. Germline V gene lookup returns CDR1 SGDLS and CDR2 YYNGEE. The CDR3 covers 14 residues. V lost 4 bases and J lost 7, with 17 bases in between. The CDR3 region has the DNA TGTGCCAGCAGCCTGACCCCGTTCTCGTCTGGCTACACCTTC. This translates into CASSLTPFSSGYTF.

The chain combines TRBV9 with TRBJ2-5, with TRBD1 matching 7 bases. This CDR3 is built from 15 residues. The V and J ends lost 0 bases and 4 bases, in that order; junction bases with no gene match: 6. CDR1 is SGDLS, CDR2 YYNGEE, per germline. The DNA for the CDR3 is TGTGCCAGCAGCGTAGACTACAGGGGAGCAGAGACCCAGTACTTC. Protein sequence: CASSVDYRGAETQYF.

At least ten counts were recorded for this clonotype. This sequence joins TRBV9 and TRBJ2-5; D is tentatively TRBD1 or TRBD2 (5 bases each). With 2 bases removed from V and 1 base from J, the gap between germline ends came to 15 bases. The CDR3 contains 16 residues. CDR1 is SGDLS and CDR2 is YYNGEE in the germline V gene. CDR3 sequence reads: CASSVGTGSSQETQYF. The CDR3 DNA reads as TGTGCCAGCAGCGTTGGGACGGGCTCGTCCCAAGAGACCCAGTACTTC.

This clonotype was counted at least ten times. This rearrangement joins TRBV9 to TRBJ1-2, with 7 bases fitting TRBD1. The CDR3 loop spans 14 amino acids. The germline V gene encodes CDR1 SGDLS and CDR2 YYNGEE. The trim removed 4 bases at V and 5 bases at J, leaving 8 bases unmatched. The CDR3 sequence: CASSTSGQDYGYTF. The DNA of the CDR3 is TGTGCCAGCAGCACCTCAGGACAGGATTATGGCTACACCTTC.